The rows below give T cell receptor beta chains drawn from one sample of a study of cytomegalovirus exposure and HLA in healthy donors. Repertoires were generated with immunoSEQ multiplex PCR, while TCRdb's copy carries only in-frame clones and drops some. The table shows about 190,000 clones, with 65% to 75% occurring only once. The specimen was PBMCs. The receptors come from a man in his thirties or forties in good health and CMV-seropositive. The CDR3 runs from the conserved cysteine through the conserved F or W. D genes are given only for firm matches. Only part of the rows carry a size: once, few, many, or a class if the clone is expanded.

V,length,D,size,J,CDR3,DNA
TRBV7-2,15,TRBD1,NA,TRBJ1-5,CASSQGGYWNQPQHF,TGTGCCAGCAGCCAGGGGGGATATTGGAATCAGCCCCAGCATTTT
TRBV28,15,TRBD2,NA,TRBJ2-7,CASSPHSGPPPEQYF,TGTGCCAGCAGTCCACATAGCGGGCCCCCTCCCGAGCAGTACTTC
TRBV4-3,15,NA,NA,TRBJ1-2,CASSQAGGLGGGYTF,TGCGCCAGCAGCCAAGCCGGGGGGCTCGGGGGTGGCTACACCTTC
TRBV19,21,NA,NA,TRBJ1-2,CASTQRGTRGILLPHYYGYTF,TGTGCCAGTACCCAAAGGGGCACCAGGGGAATCCTACTCCCGCACTACTATGGCTACACCTTC
TRBV7-2,16,NA,NA,TRBJ1-3,CASSLGHPSSGNTIYF,TGTGCCAGCAGCCTGGGACACCCCAGCTCTGGAAACACCATATATTTT
TRBV6-5,13,NA,NA,TRBJ2-3,CASNRDTPDTQYF,TGTGCCAGCAACAGGGACACCCCAGATACGCAGTATTTT
TRBV11-2,16,NA,NA,TRBJ2-7,CASSLSLGVGGGEQYF,TGTGCCAGCAGCTTATCCCTCGGGGTGGGGGGTGGCGAGCAGTACTTC
TRBV5-1,16,TRBD1,few,TRBJ1-3,CASSLPDRGRGNTIYF,TGCGCCAGCAGCCTCCCGGACAGGGGGCGAGGAAACACCATATATTTT
TRBV19,16,NA,NA,TRBJ2-6,CASSTSGLRRANVLTF,TGTGCCAGTAGCACCTCAGGGCTTAGGAGGGCCAACGTCCTGACTTTC
TRBV7-3,16,TRBD2,NA,TRBJ2-3,CASSLRGGGVPDTQYF,TGTGCCAGCAGCTTAAGGGGCGGGGGGGTTCCAGATACGCAGTATTTT
TRBV6-6,16,TRBD2,NA,TRBJ2-5,CASRSQAGAVRETQYF,TGTGCCAGCAGATCCCAAGCGGGAGCTGTTAGAGAGACCCAGTACTTC
TRBV6-5,13,NA,NA,TRBJ2-7,CATQVAGSPEQYF,TGTGCAACCCAGGTGGCGGGAAGCCCCGAGCAGTACTTC
TRBV9,18,NA,NA,TRBJ2-6,CASSPRTSILSGANVLTF,TGTGCCAGCAGCCCCCGGACTTCCATACTCTCTGGGGCCAACGTCCTGACTTTC
TRBV5-1,15,TRBD1,NA,TRBJ1-3,CASSLTGAPGNTIYF,TGCGCCAGCAGCCTAACAGGGGCCCCTGGAAACACCATATATTTT
TRBV5-1,17,TRBD2,NA,TRBJ2-1,CASSGWTSGGSYNEQFF,TGCGCCAGCAGCGGATGGACTAGCGGGGGCTCCTACAATGAGCAGTTCTTC
TRBV18,13,NA,NA,TRBJ2-7,CASSPDMAYEQYF,TGTGCCAGCTCACCAGACATGGCCTACGAGCAGTACTTC
TRBV5-5,15,NA,NA,TRBJ1-1,CASSPRSSVNTEAFF,TGTGCCAGCAGCCCCCGTAGTTCGGTGAACACTGAAGCTTTCTTT
TRBV10-3,16,NA,NA,TRBJ1-1,CAISESRRGSETEAFF,TGTGCCATCAGTGAGTCCAGGAGGGGATCTGAAACTGAAGCTTTCTTT
TRBV19,14,NA,few,TRBJ2-7,CASSSPLPPREQYF,TGTGCCAGTTCGTCCCCCCTGCCCCCTCGGGAGCAGTACTTC
TRBV4-2,15,NA,NA,TRBJ2-3,CASSDYQTPTDTQYF,TGTGCCAGCAGCGACTACCAAACCCCCACAGATACGCAGTATTTT
TRBV7-8,14,NA,NA,TRBJ2-5,CASSLGRGQETQYF,TGTGCCAGCAGCTTGGGTAGGGGACAAGAGACCCAGTACTTC
TRBV19,13,NA,few,TRBJ2-7,CASSIERRGEQYF,TGTGCCAGTAGTATAGAACGCCGCGGCGAGCAGTACTTC
TRBV5-6,14,NA,NA,TRBJ1-5,CASSLEGVNQPQHF,TGTGCCAGCAGCTTGGAGGGGGTAAATCAGCCCCAGCATTTT
TRBV6-5,13,NA,once,TRBJ1-3,CASSPTQGNTIYF,TGTGCCAGCAGCCCTACCCAAGGAAACACCATATATTTT
TRBV5-4,16,TRBD2,NA,TRBJ2-1,CASSGSGGRSYNEQFF,TGTGCCAGCAGCGGTAGCGGGGGGCGCTCCTACAATGAGCAGTTCTTC
TRBV27,13,TRBD1,NA,TRBJ2-7,CASSPGQDYEQYF,TGTGCCAGCAGTCCGGGACAGGACTACGAGCAGTACTTC
TRBV12-5,16,TRBD2,NA,TRBJ2-3,CASGHGTSGSTDTQYF,TGTGCTAGTGGTCATGGGACTAGCGGGAGCACAGATACGCAGTATTTT
TRBV6-1,15,TRBD1,NA,TRBJ1-5,CASSGGDRRGKPQHF,TGTGCCAGCAGTGGAGGGGACAGGAGGGGGAAGCCCCAGCATTTT
TRBV10-3,13,TRBD1,NA,TRBJ1-1,CAISETGGTEAFF,TGTGCCATCAGTGAGACAGGGGGCACTGAAGCTTTCTTT
TRBV7-9,15,NA,NA,TRBJ2-4,CASSFFSRDKNIQYF,TGTGCCAGCAGCTTCTTTTCGCGGGACAAAAACATTCAGTACTTC
TRBV5-1,15,TRBD1,NA,TRBJ2-1,CASSLTGQGNNEQFF,TGCGCCAGCAGCTTGACGGGACAGGGAAACAATGAGCAGTTCTTC
TRBV6-6,16,TRBD1,NA,TRBJ1-1,CASSYYLTGGGTEAFF,TGTGCCAGCAGTTACTATCTTACAGGGGGCGGCACTGAAGCTTTCTTT
TRBV5-1,12,NA,NA,TRBJ1-2,CASRPGDLGYTF,TGCGCCAGCAGACCGGGAGACTTGGGCTACACCTTC
TRBV5-5,15,TRBD2,NA,TRBJ2-1,CASSLGTSGSYEQFF,TGTGCCAGCAGCTTAGGGACTAGCGGATCCTATGAGCAGTTCTTC
TRBV2,13,NA,NA,TRBJ1-2,CASRPERSGGYTF,TGTGCCAGCAGGCCCGAGCGTTCGGGTGGCTACACCTTC
TRBV5-6,12,TRBD1,few,TRBJ2-7,CASSPTGYEQYF,TGTGCCAGCAGCCCGACAGGGTACGAGCAGTACTTC
TRBV7-9,14,TRBD1,few,TRBJ2-7,CASSPYGTDYEQYF,TGTGCCAGCAGCCCCTACGGGACAGACTACGAGCAGTACTTC
TRBV30,13,NA,NA,TRBJ2-3,CAWTSIVADTQYF,TGTGCCTGGACTAGTATTGTCGCAGATACGCAGTATTTT
TRBV7-6,13,NA,NA,TRBJ1-2,CASSLAGGDGYTF,TGTGCCAGCAGCTTAGCCGGAGGGGATGGCTACACCTTC
TRBV7-3,16,NA,NA,TRBJ1-3,CASSLSGILSGNTIYF,TGTGCCAGCAGCTTGTCAGGGATTCTTTCTGGAAACACCATATATTTT
TRBV6-1,15,NA,few,TRBJ1-3,CASSEQGITGNTIYF,TGTGCCAGCAGTGAACAGGGAATAACTGGAAACACCATATATTTT
TRBV7-2,15,TRBD1,NA,TRBJ2-7,CASSSPGQGTYEQYF,TGTGCCAGCAGCTCTCCGGGACAGGGGACCTACGAGCAGTACTTC
TRBV5-1,14,TRBD1,NA,TRBJ1-6,CASGTASLNSPLHF,TGCGCCAGCGGGACAGCCTCTTTAAATTCACCCCTCCACTTT
TRBV7-2,14,TRBD2,NA,TRBJ2-1,CASSFLAGASEQFF,TGTGCCAGCAGCTTCCTAGCGGGAGCCAGCGAGCAGTTCTTC
TRBV6-5,13,NA,NA,TRBJ2-7,CASSSSATYEQYF,TGTGCCAGCAGTTCGTCAGCGACCTACGAGCAGTACTTC